The sequence of this TCR beta chain was determined in a study of response to subunit inactivated influenza vaccine. The junction had 11 bases not matched to a gene; V was cut back by 4 bases and J by 0 bases. The germline CDR1 and CDR2 sequences are LGHNA and YNFKEQ. The CDR3 has 17 amino acids. TCRdb used MiXCR to reprocess the RT-PCR reads, holding one entry per CDR3 protein. The sample consists of under 950,000 distinct CDR3 sequences, around 20% of them appearing once. V usage is TRBV4-2 and J usage is TRBJ2-7, with 8 bases matching TRBD2. The clonotype was recovered from a man aged 50-59 years who received an inactivated influenza vaccine. The sample in question was PBMCs from blood, obtained more than 4 days after vaccination. CDR3 sequence: CASSLRRGGGFSYEQYF. The CDR3 nucleotides are TGTGCCAGCAGCCTGAGACGTGGCGGGGGGTTCTCCTACGAGCAGTACTTC.